The rows below give T cell receptor beta chains drawn from one sample of a study of T cell responses to AZD1222 COVID-19 vaccine. Profiled with immunoSEQ multiplex PCR; TCRdb holds only in-frame clones, not every one. The sample contains over 130,000 clones, about 88% of which appear only once. The specimen was peripheral blood, collected 28 days after the second AZD1222 dose. Receptors originate from an adult who received the AZD1222 COVID-19 vaccine. Both conserved end residues are part of each CDR3. Each record gives: D gene, clone size, J gene, CDR3 length, V gene, CDR3 DNA, CDR3 protein. D genes are given only for firm matches. A clone size is listed for some rows: how often the clone was seen (once, few, many), or a class if it is expanded.

NA,NA,TRBJ1-2,15,TRBV7-8,TGTGCCAGCAGCTTAGATACGGACAGCAGCTATGGCTACACCTTC,CASSLDTDSSYGYTF
NA,NA,TRBJ2-6,15,TRBV4-3,TGCGCCAGCAGCCAAGCAGGGTCTGGGGCCAACGTCCTGACTTTC,CASSQAGSGANVLTF
NA,NA,TRBJ1-1,14,TRBV11-2,TGTGCCAGCAGCTTAGCTCCGGGTAACACTGAAGCTTTCTTT,CASSLAPGNTEAFF
NA,NA,TRBJ2-3,16,TRBV7-3,TGTGCCAGCAGCTTATTTTGGTCAGGGCGGTCGGATACGCAGTATTTT,CASSLFWSGRSDTQYF
TRBD1,few,TRBJ1-4,15,TRBV5-1,TGCGCCAGCAGCTGGGCCGGGACAGGGGAGGAAAAACTGTTTTTT,CASSWAGTGEEKLFF
TRBD1,NA,TRBJ1-1,15,TRBV5-6,TGTGCCAGCAGCTCCCGGGGACAGTTAGGCACTGAAGCTTTCTTT,CASSSRGQLGTEAFF
NA,NA,TRBJ1-1,12,TRBV19,TGTGCCGCCAGGGGTGACAGCACTGAAGCTTTCTTT,CAARGDSTEAFF
NA,NA,TRBJ1-2,16,TRBV18,TGTGCCAGCTCACCAAGGGTGGGTTCTGACAACTATGGCTACACCTTC,CASSPRVGSDNYGYTF
TRBD2,NA,TRBJ2-1,12,TRBV19,TGTGCCAGTAGTAACGGGGGGAATGAGCAGTTCTTC,CASSNGGNEQFF
NA,NA,TRBJ2-1,13,TRBV7-8,TGTGCCAGCAGCTTGGGGGCTTACAATGAGCAGTTCTTC,CASSLGAYNEQFF
TRBD1,NA,TRBJ1-5,13,TRBV19,TGTGCCAGTAGTGGGACAGCGCATCAGCCCCAGCATTTT,CASSGTAHQPQHF
NA,NA,TRBJ2-3,15,TRBV7-8,TGTGCCAGCAGAAGGGGGGGGCGGGGCACAGATACGCAGTATTTT,CASRRGGRGTDTQYF
NA,NA,TRBJ2-2,14,TRBV5-1,TGCGCCAGCAGCCGTTCGGGCGACGCCGGGGAGCTGTTTTTT,CASSRSGDAGELFF
NA,once,TRBJ1-5,14,TRBV27,TGTGCCAGCAGTTTAAGGTGGAGGGATCAGCCCCAGCATTTT,CASSLRWRDQPQHF
TRBD1,NA,TRBJ2-3,17,TRBV5-1,TGCGCCAGCAGCTCGTTGGGACAGGGGATTTCCACAGATACGCAGTATTTT,CASSSLGQGISTDTQYF
TRBD1,once,TRBJ2-7,15,TRBV9,TGTGCCAGCAGCGGCGGGGACAGGGGTACCTACGAGCAGTACTTC,CASSGGDRGTYEQYF
NA,NA,TRBJ2-2,13,TRBV19,TGTGCCAGTAGGAGACTAAACACCGGGGAGCTGTTTTTT,CASRRLNTGELFF
TRBD1,once,TRBJ1-5,13,TRBV15,TGTGCCACCGGACAGGGCGTGTCTCAGCCCCAGCATTTT,CATGQGVSQPQHF
NA,NA,TRBJ1-1,14,TRBV3-1/TRBV3-2,TGTGCCAGTACCCCCGTGGACATGAACACTGAAGCTTTCTTT,CASTPVDMNTEAFF
NA,NA,TRBJ2-6,15,TRBV6-5,TGTGCCAGCTTAAGACCCACATCTGGGGCCAACGTCCTGACTTTC,CASLRPTSGANVLTF
NA,NA,TRBJ2-3,13,TRBV2,TGTGCCAGCCGTGTCGGGAGCACAGATACGCAGTATTTT,CASRVGSTDTQYF
TRBD1,NA,TRBJ1-2,14,TRBV5-1,TGCGCCAGCAGCCAATCCGGGGACAGGGGGCCAGAGGCCTTC,CASSQSGDRGPEAF
NA,NA,TRBJ1-2,13,TRBV19,TGTGCCAGTAGTATCTCCCAGGTCCGCGGCTACACCTTC,CASSISQVRGYTF
NA,NA,TRBJ1-3,15,TRBV9,TGTGCCAGCAGCTCTCGGACGGAATCTGGAAACACCATATATTTT,CASSSRTESGNTIYF
TRBD2,few,TRBJ2-1,14,TRBV28,TGTGCCAGCAGCCCACGGGGGACTAGCTATGAGCAGTTCTTC,CASSPRGTSYEQFF
NA,once,TRBJ1-4,15,TRBV5-4,TGTGCCAGCAGCTCTTCCACAGGAGTGACCGAAAAACTGTTTTTT,CASSSSTGVTEKLFF
TRBD1,NA,TRBJ1-1,15,TRBV2,TGTGCCAGCTCGAGGGACAGCCTTGGTAACACTGAAGCTTTCTTT,CASSRDSLGNTEAFF
NA,NA,TRBJ2-2,14,TRBV5-4,TGTGCCAGCTTTACCTCGGGGAACACCGGGGAGCTGTTTTTT,CASFTSGNTGELFF
TRBD1,NA,TRBJ2-5,16,TRBV9,TGTGCCAGCTCGCCATCCGGGACAGGGGGTTTGGAGACCCAGTACTTC,CASSPSGTGGLETQYF